Listed below are T cell receptor beta chains from one sample, sequenced in a study of T cell repertoires in cytomegalovirus infection. TCRdb re-called the reads through MiXCR, storing one row per CDR3 protein. The sample contains more than 150,000 distinct CDR3 sequences, about 21% of which appear only once. Sequences were obtained from PBMCs. The receptors were gathered from a human donor in good health (CMV status not recorded). Some clones in this sample may be carry-over from other donors' samples. CDR3s include the opening cysteine and the closing phenylalanine or tryptophan. D genes are given only for firm matches. Rows give clone size only sometimes, using once, few, many, or a class for an expanded clone.

v_call: TRBV7-8
d_call: -
clone_size: many
j_call: TRBJ1-1
cdr3_aa: CASSLDLNTEAFF
cdr3_nt: TGTGCCAGCAGCTTAGATCTTAACACTGAAGCTTTCTTT

v_call: TRBV6-5
d_call: -
clone_size: many
j_call: TRBJ2-1
cdr3_aa: CASSYSFGGTSSYNEQFF
cdr3_nt: TGTGCCAGCAGTTACTCGTTTGGCGGAACGAGCTCCTACAATGAGCAGTTCTTC

v_call: TRBV7-2
d_call: -
clone_size: many
j_call: TRBJ2-7
cdr3_aa: CASSLDGGEQYF
cdr3_nt: TGTGCCAGCAGCTTAGACGGTGGAGAGCAGTACTTC

v_call: TRBV28
d_call: -
clone_size: -
j_call: TRBJ2-3
cdr3_aa: CASSPPQYTDTQYF
cdr3_nt: TGTGCCAGCAGTCCCCCGCAGTACACAGATACGCAGTATTTT

v_call: TRBV11-2
d_call: -
clone_size: many
j_call: TRBJ1-2
cdr3_aa: CASSLASGDHYGYTF
cdr3_nt: TGTGCCAGCAGCTTAGCATCAGGGGACCACTATGGCTACACCTTC

v_call: TRBV20-1
d_call: -
clone_size: -
j_call: TRBJ1-5
cdr3_aa: CSAETESNQPQHF
cdr3_nt: TGCAGTGCTGAGACAGAGTCCAATCAGCCCCAGCATTTT

v_call: TRBV23-1
d_call: TRBD1
clone_size: -
j_call: TRBJ1-5
cdr3_aa: CASSQRDRVWNQPQHF
cdr3_nt: TGCGCCAGCAGTCAGAGGGACAGGGTTTGGAATCAGCCCCAGCATTTT

v_call: TRBV7-2
d_call: -
clone_size: -
j_call: TRBJ1-1
cdr3_aa: CASSLRSGGTEAFF
cdr3_nt: TGTGCCAGCAGCTTGCGATCGGGGGGCACTGAAGCTTTCTTT

v_call: TRBV6-6
d_call: -
clone_size: few
j_call: TRBJ2-3
cdr3_aa: CATRGTVEDTQYF
cdr3_nt: TGTGCCACCCGAGGAACAGTTGAAGATACGCAGTATTTT

v_call: TRBV20-1
d_call: TRBD1
clone_size: -
j_call: TRBJ1-2
cdr3_aa: CSARKGQANYGYTF
cdr3_nt: TGCAGTGCTAGAAAAGGACAGGCTAACTATGGCTACACCTTC

v_call: TRBV9
d_call: TRBD2
clone_size: many
j_call: TRBJ2-1
cdr3_aa: CASSPRGGYENNEQFF
cdr3_nt: TGTGCCAGCAGCCCCCGCGGGGGTTACGAAAACAATGAGCAGTTCTTC

v_call: TRBV7-9
d_call: -
clone_size: many
j_call: TRBJ2-3
cdr3_aa: CASGRDTDTQYF
cdr3_nt: TGTGCCAGCGGTAGGGACACAGATACGCAGTATTTT

v_call: TRBV20-1
d_call: TRBD2
clone_size: -
j_call: TRBJ2-2
cdr3_aa: CSARDSSGGTGELFF
cdr3_nt: TGCAGTGCTAGAGATAGTAGCGGGGGGACCGGGGAGCTGTTTTTT

v_call: TRBV19
d_call: -
clone_size: -
j_call: TRBJ1-4
cdr3_aa: CASSIMQNEKLFF
cdr3_nt: TGTGCCAGTAGTATCATGCAGAATGAAAAACTGTTTTTT

v_call: TRBV5-4
d_call: -
clone_size: few
j_call: TRBJ2-5
cdr3_aa: CASSLVGSGTQYF
cdr3_nt: TGTGCCAGCAGCTTGGTCGGGTCGGGGACCCAGTACTTC

v_call: TRBV5-1
d_call: -
clone_size: few
j_call: TRBJ2-3
cdr3_aa: CASRGTATDTQYF
cdr3_nt: TGCGCCAGCCGGGGGACAGCCACAGATACGCAGTATTTT

v_call: TRBV30
d_call: -
clone_size: few
j_call: TRBJ2-1
cdr3_aa: CAWIGMGQFF
cdr3_nt: TGTGCCTGGATCGGCATGGGGCAGTTCTTC

v_call: TRBV20-1
d_call: -
clone_size: -
j_call: TRBJ2-3
cdr3_aa: CSASRDTQYF
cdr3_nt: TGCAGTGCTAGTCGAGATACGCAGTATTTT

v_call: TRBV20-1
d_call: TRBD2
clone_size: -
j_call: TRBJ2-4
cdr3_aa: CSGGLAGVAKNIQYF
cdr3_nt: TGCAGTGGAGGACTAGCGGGGGTGGCCAAAAACATTCAGTACTTC

v_call: TRBV20-1
d_call: TRBD2
clone_size: many
j_call: TRBJ2-7
cdr3_aa: CSASAFVVAGVRIYEQYF
cdr3_nt: TGCAGTGCTAGTGCCTTTGTAGTAGCGGGAGTGCGTATCTACGAGCAGTACTTC

v_call: TRBV6-6
d_call: -
clone_size: few
j_call: TRBJ1-1
cdr3_aa: CASSYSAVNTEAFF
cdr3_nt: TGTGCCAGCAGTTACTCCGCAGTGAACACTGAAGCTTTCTTT

v_call: TRBV4-2
d_call: TRBD1
clone_size: -
j_call: TRBJ1-5
cdr3_aa: CASSQDDRAEEPQHF
cdr3_nt: TGTGCCAGCAGCCAAGATGACAGGGCTGAAGAGCCCCAGCATTTT

v_call: TRBV7-2
d_call: -
clone_size: many
j_call: TRBJ1-6
cdr3_aa: CASSWKGLGESPLHF
cdr3_nt: TGTGCCAGCAGCTGGAAGGGGCTTGGGGAATCACCCCTCCACTTT

v_call: TRBV7-4
d_call: -
clone_size: -
j_call: TRBJ2-7
cdr3_aa: CASSLGLGEVRHIF
cdr3_nt: TGTGCCAGCAGCTTAGGTCTGGGGGAGGTTCGACATATCTTC

v_call: TRBV5-1
d_call: -
clone_size: few
j_call: TRBJ2-3
cdr3_aa: CASSSRGSEVGQYF
cdr3_nt: TGCGCCAGCAGCTCGCGAGGCAGCGAGGTGGGGCAGTATTTT

v_call: TRBV6-2/TRBV6-3
d_call: TRBD2
clone_size: -
j_call: TRBJ2-2
cdr3_aa: CASVGLAGGFTGELFF
cdr3_nt: TGTGCCAGCGTAGGACTAGCGGGAGGTTTCACCGGGGAGCTGTTTTTT

v_call: TRBV9
d_call: TRBD2
clone_size: few
j_call: TRBJ2-3
cdr3_aa: CASSVTSGSTDTQYF
cdr3_nt: TGTGCCAGCAGCGTAACTAGCGGGAGCACAGATACGCAGTATTTT

v_call: TRBV12-3/TRBV12-4
d_call: -
clone_size: many
j_call: TRBJ1-1
cdr3_aa: CASISTLGGEAFF
cdr3_nt: TGTGCCAGCATCTCAACTTTGGGGGGGGAAGCTTTCTTT

v_call: TRBV29-1
d_call: -
clone_size: few
j_call: TRBJ2-1
cdr3_aa: CSVVHNEQFF
cdr3_nt: TGCAGCGTTGTTCACAATGAGCAGTTCTTC

v_call: TRBV6-2/TRBV6-3
d_call: -
clone_size: few
j_call: TRBJ1-5
cdr3_aa: CASSLTGRRSEAQPQHF
cdr3_nt: TGTGCCAGCAGCCTCACTGGTCGGCGTTCGGAGGCTCAGCCCCAGCATTTT

v_call: TRBV7-2
d_call: TRBD2
clone_size: -
j_call: TRBJ2-1
cdr3_aa: CASSLGGLAGGGKFF
cdr3_nt: TGTGCCAGCAGCTTGGGGGGGCTAGCGGGGGGGGGGAAGTTCTTC

v_call: TRBV5-1
d_call: TRBD1
clone_size: -
j_call: TRBJ1-2
cdr3_aa: CASSLAATIDRDPGYTF
cdr3_nt: TGCGCCAGCAGCTTGGCCGCAACCATCGACAGGGATCCTGGCTACACCTTC

v_call: TRBV5-1
d_call: -
clone_size: few
j_call: TRBJ2-2
cdr3_aa: CASSYDTGELFF
cdr3_nt: TGCGCCAGCAGCTACGACACCGGGGAGCTGTTTTTT

v_call: TRBV18
d_call: -
clone_size: -
j_call: TRBJ1-1
cdr3_aa: CASSPLDNTEAFF
cdr3_nt: TGTGCCAGCTCACCACTGGACAACACTGAAGCTTTCTTT

v_call: TRBV23-1
d_call: -
clone_size: few
j_call: TRBJ1-5
cdr3_aa: CASSQSANQPQHF
cdr3_nt: TGCGCCAGCAGTCAATCTGCGAATCAGCCCCAGCATTTT

v_call: TRBV7-2
d_call: -
clone_size: many
j_call: TRBJ2-1
cdr3_aa: CASTPGTQQFF
cdr3_nt: TGTGCCAGCACCCCCGGGACCCAACAGTTCTTC

v_call: TRBV6-6
d_call: TRBD1
clone_size: few
j_call: TRBJ1-4
cdr3_aa: CASSGTGTTNEKLFF
cdr3_nt: TGTGCCAGCAGTGGGACAGGGACAACTAATGAAAAACTGTTTTTT